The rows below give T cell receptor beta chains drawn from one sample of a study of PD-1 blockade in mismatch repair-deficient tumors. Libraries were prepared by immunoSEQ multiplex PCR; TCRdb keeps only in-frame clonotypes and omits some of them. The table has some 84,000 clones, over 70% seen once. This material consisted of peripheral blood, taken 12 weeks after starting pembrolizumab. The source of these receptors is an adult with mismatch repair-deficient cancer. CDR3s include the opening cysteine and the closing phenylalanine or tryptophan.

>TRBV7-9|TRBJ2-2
CASSLDSGTGGTGELFF
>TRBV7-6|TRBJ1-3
CASSSQSSGNTIYF
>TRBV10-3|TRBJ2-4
CAISEKNIQYF
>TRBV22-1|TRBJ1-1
CPGSDAGWGMNTEAFF
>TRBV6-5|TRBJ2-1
CASSYVQGYVNEQFF
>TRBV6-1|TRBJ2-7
CASSPSRQVDYEQYF
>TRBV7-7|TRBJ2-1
CASSSGGPSGPGGHGEQFF
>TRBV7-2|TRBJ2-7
CASSREQGTYEQYF
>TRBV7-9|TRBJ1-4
CASTRAANEKLFF
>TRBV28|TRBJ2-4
CASSFPGLAGGAPGEQYF
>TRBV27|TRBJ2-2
CASSLETGATGELFF
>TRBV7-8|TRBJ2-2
CASRSKGDENTGELFF
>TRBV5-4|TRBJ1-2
CASSSPRADGYTF
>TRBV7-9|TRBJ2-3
CASSLGLAGATDTQYF
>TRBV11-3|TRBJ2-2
CASSPGGQGFGELFF
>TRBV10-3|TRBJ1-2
CATQTGGDYGYTF
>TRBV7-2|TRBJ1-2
CASSLVAGADYGYTF
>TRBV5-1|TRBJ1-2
CASSLVQGRSIDGYTF
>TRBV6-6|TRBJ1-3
CATEADTIYF
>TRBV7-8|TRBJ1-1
CASSLVNTEAFF
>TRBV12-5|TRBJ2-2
CASGPTQATGELFF
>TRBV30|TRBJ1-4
CACLGRAPNEKLFF
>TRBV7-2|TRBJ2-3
CASSLGAGTDTQYF
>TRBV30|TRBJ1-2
CAWSRQAGDGYTF
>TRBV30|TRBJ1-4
CAWSKTANEKLFF
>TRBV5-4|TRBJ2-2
CASSLGRNTGELFF